This entry features one TCR beta chain sequence. Its antigen is unknown. The data originate from a study of T cells after yellow fever vaccination. The germline gives CDR1 LNHNV, CDR2 YYDKDF (reference sequence). The CDR3 runs 15 residues. The V and J ends lost 2 bases and 5 bases respectively, with 13 bases between them. TCR cDNA was made by 5'RACE template switching, adding a universal primer site and UMIs. TCRdb fed the 5' RACE reads into MiXCR, producing one record per CDR3 protein. The data show 300,000 to 350,000 distinct CDR3 sequences, around 3.9% seen once. Broader study findings: Any FACS-sorted repertoire could hold abundant clonotypes that contaminate it from the bulk population.

This TCR came from a man aged 18 to 35 who received the YFV17D yellow fever vaccine. The chain joins TRBV15 to TRBJ2-1, with D perhaps being TRBD1 or TRBD2 (5 bases each). The specimen comprised PBMCs, sampled 5 days after the yellow fever booster vaccination. CDR3: CATSRSGRGNNEQFF. The CDR3 DNA is TGTGCCACCAGCAGATCCGGACGGGGCAACAATGAGCAGTTCTTC. Using reference TRBV15 and TRBJ2-1 for the parts outside the CDR3, the full variable domain is DAMVIQNPRYQVTQFGKPVTLSCSQTLNHNVMYWYQQKSSQAPKLLFHYYDKDFNNEADTPDNFQSRRPNTSFCFLDIRSPGLGDTAMYLCATSRSGRGNNEQFFGPGTRLTVL.